This passage covers 27 T cell receptor beta chains from one sample sequenced in a study of control samples from healthy donors and cancer patients (TCRdb year 2020). The library was produced with the immunoSEQ multiplex PCR assay. In its TCRdb copy, this immuneACCESS table keeps in-frame sequences only and misses some clones. Where compared with another copy, unresolved V genes explain less than half of these, and the others have no known cause. The sample data list around 96,000 clones, and roughly 93% of these were observed just once. The top ten clones comprise approximately 7.6% of the sample. What was sequenced was blood. These receptor sequences come from a man aged 18 to 29 in good health.

This clone was detected a few times. CDR3 residues: CAISGKGSGNQPQHF. Written as DNA, the CDR3 is TGTGCCATCAGCGGGAAGGGGTCCGGCAATCAGCCCCAGCATTTT. The genes are TRBV19 and TRBJ1-5; TRBD1 might be the D (5 bases). The germline V gene has CDR1 LNHDA and CDR2 SQIVND (reference sequence). This CDR3 has 15 residues. V shed 10 bases and J shed 2 bases, with 18 bases lying between them.

The chain joins TRBV2 to TRBJ1-2; D unresolved. Trimming shortened V by 9 bases and J by 8 bases, and 22 bases separated the two germline ends. The CDR3 has 14 residues. Germline lookup yields CDR1 SNHLY and CDR2 FYNNEI. CDR3 bases: TGTGCCAGGAACCGGGCAGACCCGTTGGGCGGCTACACCTTC. Translation: CARNRADPLGGYTF.

V is TRBV2 and J is TRBJ1-5, with 11 bases identical to TRBD1. The ends lost 6 bases at V and 7 bases at J; junction bases unmatched: 8. This CDR3 comprises 15 residues. From germline, CDR1 is SNHLY and CDR2 FYNNEI. The CDR3 loop is CASRTGQGARQPQHF. DNA of the CDR3: TGTGCCAGCAGAACTGGACAGGGGGCCAGGCAGCCCCAGCATTTT.

The rearrangement joins TRBV7-2 to TRBJ2-7; tentatively, D is TRBD2 (6 bases). Trimming took 5 bases from V and 2 from J, leaving 13 bases between them. The CDR3 consists of 14 residues. Germline-derived CDR1 and CDR2 are SGHTA and FQGNSA. CDR3 nucleotides: TGTGCCAGCAGCGCGGGACTCGGAACCTACGAGCAGTACTTC. As protein: CASSAGLGTYEQYF. The complete variable domain, with remaining parts taken from reference TRBV7-2 and TRBJ2-7, reads GAGVSQSPSNKVTEKGKDVELRCDPISGHTALYWYRQSLGQGLEFLIYFQGNSAPDKSGLPSDRFSAERTGGSVSTLTIQRTQQEDSAVYLCASSAGLGTYEQYFGPGTRLTVT.

The CDR3 loop is CASSYLARKAFF. The CDR3 nucleotides are TGTGCCAGCTCATACTTGGCTCGGAAAGCTTTCTTT. V gene TRBV18 combines with J gene TRBJ1-1; unclear D gene. V lost 5 bases and J lost 9, with 13 bases in between. CDR3 length: 12 amino acids. CDR1 and CDR2 (germline): KGHSH, LQKENI. The complete variable domain, with remaining parts taken from reference TRBV18 and TRBJ1-1, reads NAGVMQNPRHLVRRRGQEARLRCSPMKGHSHVYWYRQLPEEGLKFMVYLQKENIIDESGMPKERFSAEFPKEGPSILRIQQVVRGDSAAYFCASSYLARKAFFGQGTRLTVV.

The chain has TRBV3-1 (or the pseudogene TRBV3-2) and TRBJ2-7; no reliable D call. The CDR3 is 13 amino acids. CDR1 is LGHDT, CDR2 YNNKEL, per germline (reference sequence). Trimming cost V 1 base and J 3 bases, with 7 bases left between them. The CDR3 bases are TGTGCCAGCAGCCAAGTTTCATTCTACGAGCAGTACTTC. Translated, it gives CASSQVSFYEQYF.

The chain has TRBV19 and TRBJ1-4, with D uncertain. There are 15 residues in the CDR3. Trimming shortened V by 5 bases and J by 0 bases, and 10 bases separated the two germline ends. Per the germline V gene, CDR1 is LNHDA and CDR2 is SQIVND (reference sequence). CDR3 protein: CASSLKSATNEKLFF. The CDR3, as DNA: TGTGCCAGTAGTTTAAAGAGTGCAACTAATGAAAAACTGTTTTTT.

The chain joins TRBV5-1 to TRBJ2-5; TRBD1 is a possible D gene (5 bases). Germline V gene sequence: CDR1 SGHRS, CDR2 YFSETQ. Trimming cost V 0 bases and J 4 bases, with 7 bases left between them. The length of the CDR3 is 13 residues. CDR3 sequence (DNA): TGCGCCAGCAGCTTGGGGCAGGGAGAGACCCAGTACTTC. Amino acids: CASSLGQGETQYF.

This clone was observed once. V usage is TRBV12-3 or TRBV12-4 and J usage is TRBJ2-4; D is ambiguous. Trimming took 1 base from V and 6 from J, leaving 1 base between them. This CDR3 spans 11 amino acids. The CDR3 region has the DNA TGTGCCAGCAGTTTAGTAAACATTCAGTACTTC. Residues: CASSLVNIQYF.

This chain uses TRBV6-5 with TRBJ1-2; 7 nucleotides match TRBD1. CDR3 size: 14 residues. CDR1 is MNHEY, CDR2 SVGAGI, per germline. J was trimmed by 6 bases and V by 6 bases; bases with no gene match: 10. CDR3 in amino acids: CASRARGQRHGYTF. As DNA, the CDR3 is TGTGCCAGCAGAGCACGGGGACAGAGGCATGGCTACACCTTC.

The CDR3 region is CASSRRGTGSYEQYF. The CDR3 region has the DNA TGTGCCAGCAGCAGGCGAGGGACAGGGTCATACGAGCAGTACTTC. V is TRBV27 and J is TRBJ2-7, with TRBD1 identical over 9 bases. Germline V gene lookup returns CDR1 MNHEY and CDR2 SMNVEV (reference sequence). CDR3 size: 15 residues. Germline trimming cut 6 bases from V and 4 bases from J; bases unmatched to any gene: 10.

This chain connects TRBV7-8 to TRBJ2-7; possibly TRBD1 for D (6 bases). The CDR3 is made up of 13 amino acids. V dropped 5 bases and J dropped 5 bases, with 13 bases sitting between them. Germline values: CDR1 SGHVS, CDR2 FQNEAQ. CDR3 sequence: CASSPPGVDEQYF. CDR3 coding DNA: TGTGCCAGCAGCCCCCCAGGGGTGGACGAGCAGTACTTC.

The rearrangement links TRBV7-2 to TRBJ2-3; 8 bases agree with TRBD1. In germline, CDR1 is SGHTA, CDR2 FQGNSA. CDR3 length equals 18 residues. The J segment lost 2 bases and the V segment lost 5 bases, leaving 15 bases of the junction unmatched. This chain's CDR3 is CASSDIDWVDRATDTQYF. The CDR3 region has the DNA TGTGCCAGCAGCGATATCGATTGGGTGGACAGGGCCACAGATACGCAGTATTTT.

This chain joins TRBV5-4 and TRBJ2-5; TRBD2 aligns across 14 bases. The V gene end was trimmed by 4 bases and the J gene end by 4 bases; junction bases not matched to a gene: 6. This CDR3 has 16 amino acids. Germline lookup yields CDR1 SGHNT and CDR2 YYREEE (reference sequence). The DNA of the CDR3 is TGTGCCAGCAGCATGGGACTAGCGGGAGAGGGAGAGACCCAGTACTTC. Protein: CASSMGLAGEGETQYF.

The chain links TRBV5-6 to TRBJ1-1, with D perhaps matching TRBD1 (5 bases). V lost 2 bases to trimming and J lost 4 bases, with 12 bases between them. The CDR3 spans 14 residues. The germline V gene has CDR1 SGHDT and CDR2 YYEEEE. CDR3 nucleotides: TGTGCCAGCAGCTTCAGGGAAGGTGGCACTGAAGCTTTCTTT. The encoded protein is CASSFREGGTEAFF.

This chain's CDR3 is CASSEWTVNYNEQFF. The CDR3 nucleotides read TGTGCCAGCAGTGAATGGACGGTGAACTACAATGAGCAGTTCTTC. The chain couples TRBV6-1 to TRBJ2-1; D unresolved. CDR1 and CDR2 from the germline V gene are MNHNS and SASEGT. V was cut by 2 bases and J by 3 bases, with 11 bases left in between. The CDR3 is 15 residues long.

The chain joins TRBV9 to TRBJ2-2, with 11 positions matching TRBD2. The CDR3 has 17 residues. Germline lookup yields CDR1 SGDLS and CDR2 YYNGEE. V lost 3 bases, J lost 6 bases, and 10 bases stayed unmatched. The CDR3 loop is CASSGLVAGGSPGELFF. CDR3 bases: TGTGCCAGCAGCGGACTTGTAGCGGGAGGGAGTCCCGGGGAGCTGTTTTTT.

The rearrangement links TRBV6-5 to TRBJ2-3; D might be TRBD1 (5 bases). Trimming took 9 bases from V and 4 from J, leaving 14 bases between them. The CDR3 is 13 amino acids. Germline V CDR1 and CDR2: MNHEY, SVGAGI. The CDR3 loop reads CASRQLVPDTQYF. Written as DNA, the CDR3 is TGTGCCAGTAGACAGTTAGTTCCAGATACGCAGTATTTT.

The V and J genes are TRBV5-4 and TRBJ1-1, with D perhaps TRBD1 (5 bases). This CDR3 spans 14 amino acids. V gave up 4 bases and J gave up 4 bases, with 14 bases separating them. The germline V gene encodes CDR1 SGHNT and CDR2 YYREEE (reference sequence). DNA of the CDR3: TGTGCCAGCAGCCGGGGGGGGTCTGGCACTGAAGCTTTCTTT. Residues: CASSRGGSGTEAFF.

The rearrangement joins TRBV6-5 to TRBJ1-1, with a weak D call TRBD1 (6 bases). Germline V gene lookup returns CDR1 MNHEY and CDR2 SVGAGI. V gave up 7 bases and J gave up 4 bases, with 16 bases separating them. This CDR3 spans 14 amino acids. This chain's CDR3 is CASTAGAGSTEAFF. The CDR3 coding sequence is TGTGCCAGCACCGCAGGGGCAGGTAGCACTGAAGCTTTCTTT.

The genes are TRBV12-5 and TRBJ1-6; D is uncertain. Per the germline V gene, CDR1 is LGHNT and CDR2 is FRNRAP. The ends were cut back, 1 base at V and 0 bases at J, with 4 bases in the middle. The length of the CDR3 is 15 residues. In nucleotides, the CDR3 is TGTGCTAGTGGTTTGGCCCGCTCCTATAATTCACCCCTCCACTTT. Translating gives CASGLARSYNSPLHF. Using reference TRBV12-5 and TRBJ1-6 for the parts outside the CDR3, the full variable domain is DARVTQTPRHKVTEMGQEVTMRCQPILGHNTVFWYRQTMMQGLELLAYFRNRAPLDDSGMPKDRFSAEMPDATLATLKIQPSEPRDSAVYFCASGLARSYNSPLHFGNGTRLTVT.

The chain is built from TRBV3-1 (or the pseudogene TRBV3-2) and TRBJ2-7, with 13 bases identical to TRBD2. The length of the CDR3 is 21 residues. V shed 0 bases and J 0 bases; nucleotides not matched to a gene: 14. Germline V CDR1 and CDR2: LGHDT, YNNKEL (reference sequence). CDR3 DNA sequence: TGTGCCAGCAGCCAAGATGGTCGATGGACTAGCGGGAGAATATCCTCCTACGAGCAGTACTTC. Encoded protein: CASSQDGRWTSGRISSYEQYF.

The gene calls are TRBV6-5 and TRBJ1-1, with D tentatively TRBD1 (6 bases). Trimming took off 2 bases at V and 0 bases at J, with 10 bases between the two ends. Per the germline V gene, CDR1 is MNHEY and CDR2 is SVGAGI. This CDR3 is 15 amino acids long. The CDR3 is CASSYGGGVNTEAFF. The CDR3 DNA reads as TGTGCCAGCAGTTACGGTGGGGGCGTGAACACTGAAGCTTTCTTT.

The chain joins TRBV5-4 to TRBJ1-1; 10 bases line up with TRBD1. Germline V gene data show CDR1 as SGHNT and CDR2 as YYREEE (reference sequence). The J segment lost 4 bases and the V segment lost 0 bases, leaving 3 bases of the junction unmatched. The length of the CDR3 is 15 residues. The CDR3 region is CASSLAGTGVTEAFF. CDR3 in DNA: TGTGCCAGCAGCTTGGCCGGGACAGGGGTCACTGAAGCTTTCTTT.

The genes are TRBV6-5 and TRBJ1-1; 9 bases line up with TRBD1. V lost 10 bases to trimming and J lost 4 bases; unmatched junction nucleotides: 10. Germline CDR1 MNHEY, CDR2 SVGAGI. This CDR3 comprises 14 residues. The CDR3 is CATYAGTGITEAFF. The CDR3 DNA reads TGTGCCACCTACGCCGGGACAGGGATCACTGAAGCTTTCTTT.

The chain employs TRBV4-1 and TRBJ1-1; D gene ambiguous. This CDR3 has 17 residues. Germline V CDR1 and CDR2: MGHRA, YSYEKL. Trimming took off 3 bases at V and 0 bases at J, with 17 bases between the two ends. The CDR3 DNA is TGCGCCAGCAGCCACCGAGCCGGAACAGAGGTGAACACTGAAGCTTTCTTT. Protein: CASSHRAGTEVNTEAFF.

The chain employs TRBV6-5 and TRBJ2-7; D unclear. Trimming cost V 6 bases and J 2 bases, with 14 bases left between them. CDR1 is MNHEY and CDR2 is SVGAGI in the germline V gene. The CDR3 is 14 amino acids. The CDR3 region is CASSLGSGAYEQYF. CDR3 bases: TGTGCCAGCAGCCTAGGATCAGGAGCCTACGAGCAGTACTTC.